The rows below give T cell receptor beta chains drawn from one sample of a study of response to subunit inactivated influenza vaccine. TCRdb passed the RT-PCR reads through MiXCR, listing each CDR3 protein once. The sample records a few hundred thousand distinct CDR3 sequences, roughly 9.7% being singletons. The material was PBMCs from blood, obtained 45 days after vaccination. The receptors derive from a man aged 50 to 60 who received an inactivated influenza vaccine. The CDR3 runs from the conserved cysteine through the conserved F or W. Each record gives: J gene, D gene, V gene, CDR3 protein. D genes are given only for firm matches.

J: TRBJ2-5; D: NA; V: TRBV5-1; CDR3: CASTELLGGETQYF
J: TRBJ1-4; D: NA; V: TRBV7-2; CDR3: CASSLDGGEGEKLFF
J: TRBJ1-2; D: NA; V: TRBV5-6; CDR3: CASSLGLAYGYTF
J: TRBJ2-5; D: NA; V: TRBV10-3; CDR3: CAISEVPARQETQYF
J: TRBJ2-5; D: TRBD2; V: TRBV7-2; CDR3: CASSLGVRGRYQETQYF
J: TRBJ2-7; D: TRBD1; V: TRBV5-1; CDR3: CASSQNGQGSSYEQYF
J: TRBJ1-2; D: NA; V: TRBV7-9; CDR3: CASSLGVSGYTF
J: TRBJ2-7; D: NA; V: TRBV20-1; CDR3: CSAREPYEQYF
J: TRBJ1-1; D: NA; V: TRBV12-3/TRBV12-4; CDR3: CASSLTRGTEAFF
J: TRBJ2-7; D: TRBD1; V: TRBV28; CDR3: CASSDRARGEQYF
J: TRBJ2-2; D: NA; V: TRBV7-8; CDR3: CASSSSDSIRELFF
J: TRBJ2-2; D: NA; V: TRBV4-3; CDR3: CASSQLAAATGELFF
J: TRBJ2-1; D: NA; V: TRBV2; CDR3: CASSDGPLTYNEQFF
J: TRBJ1-2; D: NA; V: TRBV5-1; CDR3: CASSLRADTLNYGYTF
J: TRBJ1-2; D: NA; V: TRBV29-1; CDR3: CSVEESISGYTF
J: TRBJ2-1; D: NA; V: TRBV5-1; CDR3: CASSLIGDSYNEQFF
J: TRBJ2-3; D: NA; V: TRBV7-2; CDR3: CASSQDGTVTDTQYF
J: TRBJ1-3; D: NA; V: TRBV5-4; CDR3: CATFFYTGNTIYF
J: TRBJ2-1; D: TRBD2; V: TRBV18; CDR3: CASSPWGGRNEQFF
J: TRBJ1-6; D: NA; V: TRBV12-3/TRBV12-4; CDR3: CASSLSQNNSPLHF
J: TRBJ1-5; D: NA; V: TRBV12-3/TRBV12-4; CDR3: CASSLTGSIAQHF
J: TRBJ2-1; D: NA; V: TRBV27; CDR3: CASSFRGYNEQFF
J: TRBJ2-6; D: NA; V: TRBV12-3/TRBV12-4; CDR3: CASSLSPLVGGNVLTF
J: TRBJ2-5; D: NA; V: TRBV12-3/TRBV12-4; CDR3: CASSFVSPETQYF
J: TRBJ2-5; D: TRBD2; V: TRBV20-1; CDR3: CSARGGTNLQETQYF
J: TRBJ2-3; D: NA; V: TRBV12-3/TRBV12-4; CDR3: CASSRLAIFTDTQYF
J: TRBJ2-1; D: TRBD2; V: TRBV20-1; CDR3: CSAEIAGSGNEQFF
J: TRBJ2-2; D: NA; V: TRBV10-3; CDR3: CAISESTSSNTGELFF